This T cell receptor beta chain comes out of a study of T cell responses to AZD1222 COVID-19 vaccine. The overall study: Second doses at about 4 or about 12 weeks were pooled. The study, taken as a whole, reports: Baseline seropositivity characterized only a handful of AZD1222 recipients. Dominant at 160-218 and 743-854, vaccine-associated CD4 TCRs also spanned spike.

The CDR3 has 14 residues. The V end lost 7 bases, the J end lost 4 bases, and 16 bases lay between the germline ends. Per germline, CDR1 MDHEN and CDR2 SYDVKM. Here immunoSEQ multiplex PCR was the method, and the copy in TCRdb shows in-frame clones only, minus some. Of about 99,000 clones detected, roughly 92% appear once; the ten largest clones hold over 9.5%. With regard to this clone: Its antigen is not known.

Sequenced material: peripheral blood, taken on day 0 of AZD1222 vaccination. This chain uses TRBV28 with TRBJ1-2, with D possibly TRBD1 on 6 matching bases. This TCR derives from an adult in good health. CDR3 nucleotides: TGTGCCAGCACCCAGAAACAGGGCCGCTATGGCTACACCTTC. Translation: CASTQKQGRYGYTF.